Following are 25 T cell receptor beta chains from one sample sequenced in a study of human T cells and chemical hapten exposure. Documented time point: patch test 2, 6 weeks after DPC sensitization. Treatment denoted: therapeutic diphenylcyclopropenone sensitization with weekly scalp DPC. TCRdb reprocessed the RACE reads via MiXCR and lists one record per CDR3 protein. Of approximately 110,000 distinct CDR3 sequences in the sample, about a tenth were seen once. The material was whole blood, obtained in connection with sensitization to the hapten diphenylcyclopropenone (DPC). Receptor source: a woman between 35 and 50 years old with alopecia areata. Some clones in this sample may be carry-over from other donors' samples.

This clonotype has just a few counts. The genes are TRBV7-8 and TRBJ1-2, with 7 nucleotides matching TRBD1. Germline CDR1 reads SGHVS; CDR2 reads FQNEAQ. This CDR3 comprises 20 residues. V was clipped by 2 bases and J by 4 bases; unmatched bases: 22. CDR3 coding DNA: TGTGCCAGCAGCTTACTTCGGGGGGCGATGAGACAGGGCCGAGGCTATGGCTACACCTTC. Its translation: CASSLLRGAMRQGRGYGYTF.

This clonotype showed up just a few times. CDR3 DNA sequence: TGTGCCAGCAGCCGCGGGACAGGGGTCGACAATGAGCAGTTCTTC. As protein: CASSRGTGVDNEQFF. J is TRBJ2-1 and V is TRBV6-5; 10 bases fit TRBD1. J lost 5 bases, V lost 6 bases, and 7 bases had no gene match. Germline CDR1 and CDR2: MNHEY and SVGAGI. CDR3 size: 15 residues.

This clonotype was seen ten or more times. V usage is TRBV6-6 and J usage is TRBJ1-2, with D uncertain. The V gene lost 2 bases and the J gene lost 8 bases, with 9 bases spanning the gap. CDR3 size: 12 residues. Germline V gives CDR1 MNHNY, CDR2 SVGAGI (reference sequence). The CDR3 coding sequence is TGTGCCAGCAGTTACGCCAGATTAGGCTACACCTTC. It specifies CASSYARLGYTF.

V and J are TRBV11-2 and TRBJ2-1; TRBD1 or TRBD2 may be the D gene (6 bases each). The CDR3 is made up of 15 amino acids. Germline V lookup: CDR1 SGHAT, CDR2 FQNNGV. The V end was cut by 6 bases, the J end by 0 bases, with 12 bases between. This chain's CDR3 is CASSEGGSSYNEQFF. CDR3 DNA: TGTGCCAGCAGTGAGGGGGGTAGCTCCTACAATGAGCAGTTCTTC. The whole variable domain, filled in from reference TRBV11-2 and TRBJ2-1, reads EAGVAQSPRYKIIEKRQSVAFWCNPISGHATLYWYQQILGQGPKLLIQFQNNGVVDDSQLPKDRFSAERLKGVDSTLKIQPAKLEDSAVYLCASSEGGSSYNEQFFGPGTRLTVL.

This clonotype was seen many times. This chain connects TRBV11-2 to TRBJ2-3; D gene ambiguous. Per germline, CDR1 SGHAT and CDR2 FQNNGV. There are 10 residues in the CDR3. Trimming removed 8 bases at V and 1 base at J, with 1 base between. The CDR3 bases are TGTGCCAGCGGCACAGATACGCAGTATTTT. Translation: CASGTDTQYF.

V and J are TRBV5-1 and TRBJ1-4; D gene ambiguous. This CDR3 region has 15 residues. Germline V gives CDR1 SGHRS, CDR2 YFSETQ. Trimming pared 0 bases from V and 6 bases from J, leaving 12 bases between. The CDR3 DNA sequence: TGCGCCAGCAGCTTGGGCGGTAATGTCGATGAAAAACTGTTTTTT. It specifies CASSLGGNVDEKLFF. Drawing the rest from reference TRBV5-1 and TRBJ1-4, the complete variable domain is KAGVTQTPRYLIKTRGQQVTLSCSPISGHRSVSWYQQTPGQGLQFLFEYFSETQRNKGNFPGRFSGRQFSNSRSEMNVSTLELGDSALYLCASSLGGNVDEKLFFGSGTQLSVL.

Many counts were recorded for this clonotype. The chain employs TRBV7-9 and TRBJ2-4; the D call may be TRBD1 or TRBD2 (6 bases each). The V gene lost 5 bases and the J gene lost 0 bases, with 11 bases spanning the gap. The CDR3 has 15 amino acids. Germline V lookup: CDR1 SEHNR, CDR2 FQNEAQ (reference sequence). The CDR3 region is CASSQRGVAKNIQYF. The CDR3 nucleotides are TGTGCCAGCAGCCAAAGGGGGGTAGCCAAAAACATTCAGTACTTC.

This clonotype was counted between two and nine times. The chain employs TRBV7-8 and TRBJ2-3; TRBD1 might be the D (6 bases). Trimming removed 5 bases from V and 2 bases from J, with 14 bases in between. The CDR3 loop spans 15 amino acids. Germline lookup yields CDR1 SGHVS and CDR2 FQNEAQ. CDR3 DNA sequence: TGTGCCAGCAGCGCAAGACAGGTTTACACAGATACGCAGTATTTT. This encodes CASSARQVYTDTQYF.

In this sample, this clonotype turned up many times. The chain uses TRBV10-3 and TRBJ2-2; the D is unclear. The ends were cut back, 0 bases at V and 1 base at J, with 6 bases in the middle. Germline V CDR1 and CDR2: ENHRY, SYGVKD. This CDR3 has 15 residues. DNA for the CDR3: TGTGCCATCAGTGAGTCATCCGGGAACACCGGGGAGCTGTTTTTT. The encoded protein is CAISESSGNTGELFF.

This clonotype came up a few times. The chain carries TRBV6-2 or TRBV6-3 and TRBJ1-5; 7 bases match TRBD1. The V and J ends lost 5 bases and 4 bases, in that order; junction bases with no gene match: 14. Germline V gene sequence: CDR1 MNHEY, CDR2 SVGEGT. This CDR3 region has 17 residues. CDR3 DNA sequence: TGTGCCAGCAGTCCCATACGGACAGGAGATATGAATCAGCCCCAGCATTTT. Its translation: CASSPIRTGDMNQPQHF.

CDR3 in DNA: TGTGCCAGTAGTATCGGGACAGGGTCGGCTCAGCCCCAGCATTTT. Amino acid sequence: CASSIGTGSAQPQHF. The rearrangement uses TRBV19 and TRBJ1-5, with TRBD1 identical over 9 bases. The V gene's germline CDR1 is LNHDA and CDR2 SQIVND (reference sequence). V was clipped by 3 bases and J by 6 bases; unmatched bases: 6. The CDR3 loop spans 15 amino acids.

This clonotype was recorded many times. The chain recombines TRBV5-6 with TRBJ2-7; TRBD1 matches at 7 bases. V lost 1 base, J lost 3 bases, and 7 bases stayed unmatched. Germline CDR1 and CDR2: SGHDT and YYEEEE. The CDR3 is 15 residues long. The CDR3 spells CASSLLGTDFYEQYF. DNA for the CDR3: TGTGCCAGCAGCTTGTTGGGGACAGACTTCTACGAGCAGTACTTC. The full variable domain, rest sourced from reference TRBV5-6 and TRBJ2-7, is DAGVTQSPTHLIKTRGQQVTLRCSPKSGHDTVSWYQQALGQGPQFIFQYYEEEERQRGNFPDRFSGHQFPNYSSELNVNALLLGDSALYLCASSLLGTDFYEQYFGPGTRLTVT.

This chain uses TRBV11-2 with TRBJ1-4; TRBD1 is a possible D gene (5 bases). Per germline, CDR1 SGHAT and CDR2 FQNNGV. Trimming cost V 4 bases and J 14 bases, with 14 bases left between them. This CDR3 contains 12 residues. Written as DNA, the CDR3 is TGTGCCAGCAGCTCCGGGACGGTCCCCCTGTTTTTT. Protein product: CASSSGTVPLFF.

This clonotype was observed a handful of times. The V gene is TRBV4-2, the J gene TRBJ2-7; 7 nucleotides match TRBD2. The germline V gene encodes CDR1 LGHNA and CDR2 YNFKEQ. The CDR3 has 17 amino acids. Germline trimming cut 2 bases from V and 4 bases from J; bases unmatched to any gene: 14. DNA for the CDR3: TGTGCCAGCAGCCAACCCTTACGGGGGGTCGTCGGGTACGAGCAGTACTTC. Translating it yields CASSQPLRGVVGYEQYF.

This clonotype was detected only a few times. The CDR3 does not end in the conserved phenylalanine or tryptophan, so this is likely a read error. J is TRBJ2-3 and V is TRBV19, with 10 bases identical to TRBD2. The germline gives CDR1 LNHDA, CDR2 SQIVND (reference sequence). With 1 base clipped from V and 2 bases from J, the junction kept 9 bases outside the gene matches. The CDR3 has 18 residues. For the CDR3, the DNA is TGTGCCAGTAGTATAGGCTCTAGCGGGGGCATCTACACAGATACGCAGTATTTA. Its translation is CASSIGSSGGIYTDTQYL.

This clonotype was seen many times. The V gene is TRBV6-5, the J gene TRBJ2-4; D unclear. This CDR3 comprises 14 residues. The V end was cut by 7 bases, the J end by 0 bases, with 10 bases between. Germline CDR1 reads MNHEY; CDR2 reads SVGAGI. The CDR3 sequence: CASKGSVAKNIQYF. The CDR3 nucleotides read TGTGCCAGCAAGGGTTCGGTAGCCAAAAACATTCAGTACTTC.

The V call is TRBV6-1, the J call TRBJ2-1; 7 bases line up with TRBD2. CDR1 MNHNS and CDR2 SASEGT come from the germline V gene. V gave up 2 bases and J gave up 10 bases; unmatched junction bases: 8. The CDR3 totals 14 residues. The CDR3 nucleotides read TGTGCCAGCAGTGAAAATGGGGAGGGGAGGGAGCAGTTCTTC. Encoded protein: CASSENGEGREQFF.

There are many counts of this clonotype. This chain links TRBV2 with TRBJ2-5; D is undetermined. Germline lookup yields CDR1 SNHLY and CDR2 FYNNEI. Deletions cut 1 base from V and 2 bases from J, with 11 bases between. CDR3 size: 15 residues. CDR3 residues: CASSEVGFTQETQYF. The CDR3 bases are TGTGCCAGCAGTGAAGTCGGCTTCACTCAAGAGACCCAGTACTTC.

This chain links TRBV9 with TRBJ1-6; D remains unclear. The CDR3 is made up of 14 amino acids. Trimming took off 0 bases at V and 8 bases at J, with 9 bases between the two ends. Germline assignment: CDR1 SGDLS and CDR2 YYNGEE. CDR3 nucleotide sequence: TGTGCCAGCAGCGTAGTCCCGAGAGATTCACCCCTCCACTTT. Translation gives CASSVVPRDSPLHF.

This clonotype showed up many times. The rearrangement uses TRBV10-3 and TRBJ2-7, with D perhaps TRBD2 (6 bases). This CDR3 is built from 13 residues. Germline lookup yields CDR1 ENHRY and CDR2 SYGVKD. With 7 bases removed from V and 3 bases from J, the gap between germline ends came to 13 bases. CDR3 DNA: TGTGCCATCAAGGGCGGGGCAGTCTACGAGCAGTACTTC. This gives the protein CAIKGGAVYEQYF.

This clonotype turned up a few times. This chain joins TRBV10-3 and TRBJ2-5; D is perhaps TRBD2 (6 bases). Germline V lookup: CDR1 ENHRY, CDR2 SYGVKD. The CDR3 consists of 13 residues. Trimming removed 10 bases from V and 1 base from J, with 13 bases in between. CDR3 residues: CATGSRGQETQYF. In nucleotides, the CDR3 is TGTGCCACCGGGAGCCGGGGCCAAGAGACCCAGTACTTC.

This clonotype was recorded many times. This chain links TRBV7-8 with TRBJ2-3, with 10 bases lining up with TRBD2. The CDR3 is 19 residues long. Germline CDR1 is SGHVS and CDR2 is FQNEAQ. The V segment lost 5 bases and the J segment 0 bases; nucleotides outside the gene matches: 14. The CDR3 region is CASSPRSLAGVLSTDTQYF. CDR3 bases: TGTGCCAGCAGCCCTAGGTCGCTAGCGGGGGTCTTAAGCACAGATACGCAGTATTTT.

The rearrangement joins TRBV6-6 to TRBJ2-2; TRBD2 is a possible D gene (5 bases). The CDR3 contains 15 residues. Trimming removed 0 bases from V and 4 bases from J, with 9 bases in between. Germline CDR1 is MNHNY and CDR2 is SVGAGI (reference sequence). The DNA for the CDR3 is TGTGCCAGCAGTTACTCGGACTGGTCCACCGGGGAGCTGTTTTTT. Amino acid sequence: CASSYSDWSTGELFF.

In this sample, this clonotype turned up many times. The V gene is TRBV14, the J gene TRBJ2-3; D is possibly TRBD1 or TRBD2 (5 bases each). The germline gives CDR1 SGHDN, CDR2 FVKESK. The V end lost 7 bases, the J end lost 2 bases, and 25 bases lay between the germline ends. The CDR3 spans 18 residues. CDR3 amino acids: CASNLGHLLPLATDTQYF. CDR3 sequence (DNA): TGTGCCAGCAACCTAGGACACCTACTACCCCTAGCCACAGATACGCAGTATTTT.

This clonotype came up many times. The chain is built from TRBV7-9 and TRBJ2-1; 8 bases fit TRBD1. CDR3 length: 17 amino acids. V lost 2 bases, J lost 3 bases, and 9 bases stayed unmatched. The germline CDR1 and CDR2 sequences are SEHNR and FQNEAQ (reference sequence). The CDR3 loop reads CASSLQPLGQGYNEQFF. In DNA form, the CDR3 reads TGTGCCAGCAGCTTACAGCCTCTAGGACAGGGCTACAATGAGCAGTTCTTC.